Listed below are T cell receptor beta chains from one sample, sequenced in a study of T cell responses to AZD1222 COVID-19 vaccine. The repertoire was sequenced with immunoSEQ multiplex PCR; TCRdb's copy has only in-frame clones and lacks some. This table holds about 150,000 clones, about nine tenths found once. Source: peripheral blood, taken 28 days after the second AZD1222 dose. Every receptor here comes from an adult who received the AZD1222 COVID-19 vaccine. Each CDR3 is given with its conserved first and last residue. D genes are given only for firm matches. The listing skips clone size in some rows; elsewhere it reads once, few, many or a size class.

NA TRBJ1-4 TRBV28 NA 14 TGTGCCAGCACCCCCCGGGACGATTTGGAAAAACTGTTTTTT CASTPRDDLEKLFF
NA TRBJ2-5 TRBV6-2/TRBV6-3 NA 11 TGTGCCAGCAGTTATGGTGAGACCCAGTACTTC CASSYGETQYF
NA TRBJ2-7 TRBV9 TRBD1 15 TGTGCCAGCAGCCTATCCCCAACAGGGGCCTACGAGCAGTACTTC CASSLSPTGAYEQYF
NA TRBJ2-1 TRBV7-3 NA 16 TGTGCCAGCAGCTTAGTCGGGGGGCGTCCGGGTAGTGAGCAGTTCTTC CASSLVGGRPGSEQFF
NA TRBJ1-2 TRBV7-2 NA 14 TGTGCCAGCAGCTCAGGAGGGGGGGCCTATGGCTACACCTTC CASSSGGGAYGYTF
NA TRBJ2-1 TRBV10-3 TRBD2 14 TGTGCCATCAGTCGACTAGCGGGAGGTCCAGAGCAGTTCTTC CAISRLAGGPEQFF
NA TRBJ1-1 TRBV5-1 TRBD1 16 TGCGCCAGCAGCTTGGACGGACAGGGGGTGATGACTGAAGCTTTCTTT CASSLDGQGVMTEAFF
NA TRBJ2-1 TRBV27 NA 11 TGTGCCAGCAGTATTAACAATGAGCAGTTCTTC CASSINNEQFF
NA TRBJ2-1 TRBV7-9 TRBD2 15 TGTGCCAGCAGAAGGACTAGCGGGAGTCTCGATGAGCAGTTCTTC CASRRTSGSLDEQFF
NA TRBJ1-2 TRBV4-3 NA 16 TGCGCCAGCAGCCAAGCAGTCAGTAGGGGCCCCTATGGCTACACCTTC CASSQAVSRGPYGYTF
NA TRBJ2-5 TRBV5-5 NA 15 TGTGCCAGCAGCTTGGAGGCACACCCTGGGGAGACCCAGTACTTC CASSLEAHPGETQYF
NA TRBJ2-7 TRBV18 NA 15 TGTGCCAGCTCACAACAGACGGGGGAGGTCTACGAGCAGTACTTC CASSQQTGEVYEQYF
NA TRBJ1-1 TRBV5-6 TRBD1 15 TGTGCCAGCAGCTTGCCGGACAGGATGAACACTGAAGCTTTCTTT CASSLPDRMNTEAFF
NA TRBJ1-1 TRBV5-1 NA 11 TGCGCCAGCAGCGGGAACACTGAAGCTTTCTTT CASSGNTEAFF
NA TRBJ2-7 TRBV7-2 TRBD1 14 TGTGCCAGCAGCGAAACTGGGACAGCCTACGAGCAGTACTTC CASSETGTAYEQYF
NA TRBJ2-1 TRBV19 TRBD2 15 TGTGCCAGTAGTGTTACTAGCGGGAGTCTCAATGAGCAGTTCTTC CASSVTSGSLNEQFF
once TRBJ2-3 TRBV14 NA 16 TGTGCCAGCAGCCAAGTTGGGGGGATCCCCACAGATACGCAGTATTTT CASSQVGGIPTDTQYF